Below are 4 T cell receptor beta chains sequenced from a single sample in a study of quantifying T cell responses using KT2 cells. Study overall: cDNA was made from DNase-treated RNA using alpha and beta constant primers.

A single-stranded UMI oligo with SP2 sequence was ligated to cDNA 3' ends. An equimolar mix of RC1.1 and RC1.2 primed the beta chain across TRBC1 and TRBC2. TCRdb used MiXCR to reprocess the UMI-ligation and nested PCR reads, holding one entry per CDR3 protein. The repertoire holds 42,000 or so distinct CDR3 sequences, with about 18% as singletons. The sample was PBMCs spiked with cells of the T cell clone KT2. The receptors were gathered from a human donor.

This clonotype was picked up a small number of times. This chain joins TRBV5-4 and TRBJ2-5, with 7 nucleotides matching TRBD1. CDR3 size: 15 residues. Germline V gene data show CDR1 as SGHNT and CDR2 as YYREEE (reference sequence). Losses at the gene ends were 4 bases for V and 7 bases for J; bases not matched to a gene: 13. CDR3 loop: CASSHWDRQRGTQYF. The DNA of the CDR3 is TGTGCCAGCAGCCATTGGGACAGACAAAGAGGGACCCAGTACTTC. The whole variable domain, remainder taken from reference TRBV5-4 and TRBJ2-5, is ETGVTQSPTHLIKTRGQQVTLRCSSQSGHNTVSWYQQALGQGPQFIFQYYREEENGRGNFPPRFSGLQFPNYSSELNVNALELDDSALYLCASSHWDRQRGTQYFGPGTRLLVL.

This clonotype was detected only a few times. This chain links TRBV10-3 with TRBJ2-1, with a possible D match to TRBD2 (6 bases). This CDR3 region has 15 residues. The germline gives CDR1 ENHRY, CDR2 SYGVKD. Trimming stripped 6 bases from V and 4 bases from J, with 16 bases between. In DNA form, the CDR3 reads TGTGCCATCAGCCCCGGGACTGAGCCATACAATGAGCAGTTCTTC. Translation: CAISPGTEPYNEQFF.

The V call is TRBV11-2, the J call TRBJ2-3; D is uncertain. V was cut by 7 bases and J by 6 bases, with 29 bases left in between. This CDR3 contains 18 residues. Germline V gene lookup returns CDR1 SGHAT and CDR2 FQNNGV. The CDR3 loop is CASTVHPAPYRAQDTQYF. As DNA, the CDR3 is TGTGCCAGCACCGTTCACCCGGCACCCTACAGAGCACAGGATACGCAGTATTTT.

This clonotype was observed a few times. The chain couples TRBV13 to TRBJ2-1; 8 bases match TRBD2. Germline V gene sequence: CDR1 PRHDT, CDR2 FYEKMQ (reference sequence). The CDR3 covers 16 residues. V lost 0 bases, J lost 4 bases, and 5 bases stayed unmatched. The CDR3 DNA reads TGTGCCAGCAGCTTAGGCGCAGCGGGAGAGTACAATGAGCAGTTCTTC. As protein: CASSLGAAGEYNEQFF.